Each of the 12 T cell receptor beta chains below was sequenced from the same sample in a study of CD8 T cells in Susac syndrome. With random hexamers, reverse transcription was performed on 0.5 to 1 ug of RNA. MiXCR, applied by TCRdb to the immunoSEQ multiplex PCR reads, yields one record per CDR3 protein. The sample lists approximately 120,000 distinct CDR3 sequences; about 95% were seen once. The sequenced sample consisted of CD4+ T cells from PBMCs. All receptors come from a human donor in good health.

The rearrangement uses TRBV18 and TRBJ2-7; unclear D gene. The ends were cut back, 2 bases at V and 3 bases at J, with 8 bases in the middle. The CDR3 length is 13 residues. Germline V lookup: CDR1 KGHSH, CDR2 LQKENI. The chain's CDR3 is CASSPSTDYEQYF. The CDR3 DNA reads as TGTGCCAGCTCACCAAGCACCGACTACGAGCAGTACTTC.

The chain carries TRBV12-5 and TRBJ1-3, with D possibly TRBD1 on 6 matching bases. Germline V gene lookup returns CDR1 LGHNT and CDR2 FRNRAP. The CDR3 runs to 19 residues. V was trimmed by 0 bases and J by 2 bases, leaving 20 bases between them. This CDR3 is CASGLVIFGGGQAGNTIYF. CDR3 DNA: TGTGCTAGTGGTTTGGTGATTTTCGGGGGGGGCCAGGCTGGAAACACCATATATTTT.

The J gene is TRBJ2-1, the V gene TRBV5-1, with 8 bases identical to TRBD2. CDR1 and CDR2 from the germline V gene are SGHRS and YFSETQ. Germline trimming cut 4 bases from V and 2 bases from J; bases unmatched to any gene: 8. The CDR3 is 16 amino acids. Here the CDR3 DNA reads TGCGCCAGCAGCGCGGGGGCGGGAGGAACCTACAATGAGCAGTTCTTC. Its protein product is CASSAGAGGTYNEQFF.

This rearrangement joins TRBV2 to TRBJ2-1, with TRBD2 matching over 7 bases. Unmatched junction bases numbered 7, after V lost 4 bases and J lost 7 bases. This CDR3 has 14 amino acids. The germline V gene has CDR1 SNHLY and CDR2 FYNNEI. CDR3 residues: CASSGAGVGNEQFF. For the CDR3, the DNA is TGTGCCAGCAGTGGGGCGGGAGTGGGGAATGAGCAGTTCTTC. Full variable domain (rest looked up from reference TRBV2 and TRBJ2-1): EPEVTQTPSHQVTQMGQEVILRCVPISNHLYFYWYRQILGQKVEFLVSFYNNEISEKSEIFDDQFSVERPDGSNFTLKIRSTKLEDSAMYFCASSGAGVGNEQFFGPGTRLTVL.

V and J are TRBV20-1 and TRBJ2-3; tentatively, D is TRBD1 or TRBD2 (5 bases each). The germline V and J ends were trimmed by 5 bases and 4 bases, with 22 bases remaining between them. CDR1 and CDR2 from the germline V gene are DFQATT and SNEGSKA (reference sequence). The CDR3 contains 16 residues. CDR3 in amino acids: CSASPLRGPQADTQYF. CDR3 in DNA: TGCAGTGCTTCCCCTCTCCGGGGACCCCAAGCAGATACGCAGTATTTT.

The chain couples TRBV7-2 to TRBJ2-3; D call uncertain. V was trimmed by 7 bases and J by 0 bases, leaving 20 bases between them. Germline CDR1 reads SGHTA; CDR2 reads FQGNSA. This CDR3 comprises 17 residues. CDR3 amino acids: CASNLEIGETSTDTQYF. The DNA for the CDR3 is TGTGCCAGCAACCTTGAAATCGGTGAAACTAGCACAGATACGCAGTATTTT.

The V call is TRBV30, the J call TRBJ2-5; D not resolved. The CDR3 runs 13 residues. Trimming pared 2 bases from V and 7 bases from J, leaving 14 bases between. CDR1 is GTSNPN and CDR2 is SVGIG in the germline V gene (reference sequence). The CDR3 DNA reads TGTGCCTGGAGTTCTGGCGGATCGGTGACCCAGTACTTC. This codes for CAWSSGGSVTQYF.

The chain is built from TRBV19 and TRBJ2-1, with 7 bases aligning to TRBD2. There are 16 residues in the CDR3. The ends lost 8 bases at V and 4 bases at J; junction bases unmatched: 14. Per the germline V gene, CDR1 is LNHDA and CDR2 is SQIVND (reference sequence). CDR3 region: CASEGGKASGYNEQFF. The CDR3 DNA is TGTGCCAGTGAGGGAGGGAAGGCTAGCGGTTACAATGAGCAGTTCTTC.

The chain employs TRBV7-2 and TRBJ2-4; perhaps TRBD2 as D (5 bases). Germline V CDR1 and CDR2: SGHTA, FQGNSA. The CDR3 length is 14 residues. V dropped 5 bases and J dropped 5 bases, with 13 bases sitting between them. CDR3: CASSPGGAQNIQYF. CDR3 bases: TGTGCCAGCAGCCCCGGAGGTGCTCAAAACATTCAGTACTTC.

CDR3 DNA: TGTGCCAGCTCCCGCTCAGGGACAGGGGTTAGGGGCAAAAACATTCAGTACTTC. Translation: CASSRSGTGVRGKNIQYF. V and J are TRBV6-1 and TRBJ2-4; 10 positions match TRBD1. The CDR3 has 18 amino acids. The germline V gene encodes CDR1 MNHNS and CDR2 SASEGT. V dropped 8 bases and J dropped 3; count of bases not matched to a gene: 16.

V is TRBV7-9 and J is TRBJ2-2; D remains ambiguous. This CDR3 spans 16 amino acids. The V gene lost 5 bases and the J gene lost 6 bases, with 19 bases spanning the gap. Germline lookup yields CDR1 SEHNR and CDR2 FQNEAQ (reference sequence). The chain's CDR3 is CASSPPGGELSGELFF. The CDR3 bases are TGTGCCAGCAGCCCCCCAGGTGGTGAGCTCTCCGGGGAGCTGTTTTTT.

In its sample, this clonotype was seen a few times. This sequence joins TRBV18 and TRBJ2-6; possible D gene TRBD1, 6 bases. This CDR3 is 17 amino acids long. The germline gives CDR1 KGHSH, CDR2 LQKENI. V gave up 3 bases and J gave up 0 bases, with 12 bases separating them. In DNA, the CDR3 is TGTGCCAGCTCACCTCCGGACAGCCTCTCTGGGGCCAACGTCCTGACTTTC. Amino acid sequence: CASSPPDSLSGANVLTF.